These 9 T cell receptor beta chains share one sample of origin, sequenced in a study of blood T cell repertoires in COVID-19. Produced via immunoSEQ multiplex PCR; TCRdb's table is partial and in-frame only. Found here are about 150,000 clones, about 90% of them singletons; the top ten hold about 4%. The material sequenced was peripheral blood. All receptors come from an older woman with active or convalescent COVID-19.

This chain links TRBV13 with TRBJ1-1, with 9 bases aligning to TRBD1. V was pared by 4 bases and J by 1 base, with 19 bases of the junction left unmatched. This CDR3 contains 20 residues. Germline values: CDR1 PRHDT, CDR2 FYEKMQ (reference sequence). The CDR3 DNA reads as TGTGCCAGCAGCTCTCGCCCCATGGGACAGGGAATCGGTAGGAACACTGAAGCTTTCTTT. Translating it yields CASSSRPMGQGIGRNTEAFF.

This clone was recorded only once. The CDR3 protein is CASSPGQGWEKLFF. The CDR3 DNA is TGTGCCAGCAGCCCTGGACAGGGTTGGGAAAAACTGTTTTTT. This sequence joins TRBV9 and TRBJ1-4; the match to TRBD1 covers 8 bases. Germline V gives CDR1 SGDLS, CDR2 YYNGEE. This CDR3 contains 14 residues. V was clipped by 4 bases and J by 8 bases; unmatched bases: 7.

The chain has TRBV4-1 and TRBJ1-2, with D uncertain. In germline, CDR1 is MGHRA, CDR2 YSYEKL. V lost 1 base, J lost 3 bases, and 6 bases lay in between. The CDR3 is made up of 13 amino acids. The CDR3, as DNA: TGCGCCAGCAGCCAAGTTTCGGACTATGGCTACACCTTC. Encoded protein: CASSQVSDYGYTF.

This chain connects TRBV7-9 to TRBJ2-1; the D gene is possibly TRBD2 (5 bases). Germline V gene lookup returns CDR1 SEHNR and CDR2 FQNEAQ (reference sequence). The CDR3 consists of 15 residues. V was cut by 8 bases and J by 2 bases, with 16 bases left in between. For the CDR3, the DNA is TGTGCCAGCGCTGTGGTATCGGGGACCTACAATGAGCAGTTCTTC. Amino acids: CASAVVSGTYNEQFF.

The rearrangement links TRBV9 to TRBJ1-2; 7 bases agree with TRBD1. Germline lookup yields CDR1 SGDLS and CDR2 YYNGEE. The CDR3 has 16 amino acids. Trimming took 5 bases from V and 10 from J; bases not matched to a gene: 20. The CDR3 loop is CASRNYLPTGMSHYTF. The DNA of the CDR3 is TGTGCCAGCAGGAATTATCTACCGACAGGGATGTCCCACTACACCTTC.

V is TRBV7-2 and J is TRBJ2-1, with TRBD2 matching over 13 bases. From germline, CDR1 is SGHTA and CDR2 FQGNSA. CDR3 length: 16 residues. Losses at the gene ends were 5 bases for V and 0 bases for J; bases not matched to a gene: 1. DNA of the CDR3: TGTGCCAGCAGCCGGACTAGCGGGAGCTCCTACAATGAGCAGTTCTTC. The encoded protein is CASSRTSGSSYNEQFF. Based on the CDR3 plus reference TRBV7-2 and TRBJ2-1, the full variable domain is GAGVSQSPSNKVTEKGKDVELRCDPISGHTALYWYRQSLGQGLEFLIYFQGNSAPDKSGLPSDRFSAERTGGSVSTLTIQRTQQEDSAVYLCASSRTSGSSYNEQFFGPGTRLTVL.

CDR3 amino acids: CASSESAGRADTQYF. CDR3 DNA: TGTGCCAGCAGTGAGTCGGCAGGGAGGGCAGATACGCAGTATTTT. The chain couples TRBV6-4 to TRBJ2-3; TRBD2 matches at 7 bases. Germline V gene sequence: CDR1 MRHNA, CDR2 SNTAGT. This CDR3 is 15 amino acids long. Trimming cost V 3 bases and J 4 bases; bases outside gene matches: 7.

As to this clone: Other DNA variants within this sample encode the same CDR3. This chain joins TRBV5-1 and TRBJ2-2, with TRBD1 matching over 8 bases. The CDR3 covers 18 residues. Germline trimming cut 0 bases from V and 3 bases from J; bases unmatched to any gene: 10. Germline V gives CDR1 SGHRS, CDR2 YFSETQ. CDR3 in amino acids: CASSLDPDRGRDTGELFF. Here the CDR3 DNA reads TGCGCCAGCAGCTTGGACCCCGACAGGGGCAGGGACACCGGGGAGCTGTTTTTT.

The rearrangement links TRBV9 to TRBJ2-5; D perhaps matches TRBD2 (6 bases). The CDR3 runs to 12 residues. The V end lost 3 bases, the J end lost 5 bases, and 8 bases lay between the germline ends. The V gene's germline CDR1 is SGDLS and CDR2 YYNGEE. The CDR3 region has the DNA TGTGCCAGCAGCGCGAGCGGGGAGACCCAGTACTTC. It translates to CASSASGETQYF.